This T cell receptor (beta chain) appears in the sequencing data of a study of blood T cells in healthy people across ages. Study-wide results and limits: It was found that TCR beta diversity correlated strongly with the percentage of naive T cells. Diversity figures based on one million T cells were deemed too low.

Primed by a sample-barcoded 5' primer and a J-beta primer mix, a second PCR proceeded for 7 to 11 cycles. MiXCR, run by TCRdb on the 5' RACE reads, gives a single entry per CDR3 protein. The sample has 550,000 to 600,000 distinct CDR3 sequences, roughly 43% seen once; the top ten hold about 22%. This CDR3 region has 14 residues. Trimming cost V 7 bases and J 5 bases; bases outside gene matches: 9. This clonotype was detected a few times. The antigen is undetermined. Sequencing was carried out using blood. This clonotype was sampled from a man older than 75 in good health. The chain has TRBV12-3 or TRBV12-4 and TRBJ2-7, with TRBD1 identical over 9 bases. The CDR3 DNA reads as TGTGCCAGCACCCGGAGACAGGGGGAACACGAGCAGTACTTC. It yields the protein CASTRRQGEHEQYF.